This TCR beta chain was retrieved from a study of blood T cells in healthy people across ages. With a J-beta primer mix and a sample-barcoded 5' primer, a second PCR ran about 7 to 12 cycles. TCRdb redid the calling of the 5' RACE reads with MiXCR, one entry per CDR3 protein. The data show roughly 1.9 million distinct CDR3 sequences, with roughly two fifths seen just once and under 30% held by the top ten. J lost 7 bases, V lost 5 bases, and 8 bases had no gene match. The CDR3 runs to 14 residues. Per the germline V gene, CDR1 is MNHEY and CDR2 is SVGAGI. In its sample, this clonotype was seen a few times.

Sequenced: blood. The sequence was obtained from a human donor in good health. The V call is TRBV6-5, the J call TRBJ1-5, with 7 nucleotides matching TRBD1. CDR3 DNA: TGTGCCAGCAGTACGAGACAGGGTTCGCAGCCCCAGCATTTT. Protein sequence: CASSTRQGSQPQHF.